This T cell receptor beta chain was sequenced during a study of cytomegalovirus exposure and HLA in healthy donors. Study results and limitations: Whilst most TCR sequences proved rare, a subset of public TCRs occurred across many donors. Donors were assumed by presence/absence analyses to have roughly uniform sequencing depth. Excluded were some V segments that proved indistinguishable, including TRBV6-2 and TRBV6-3.

The primer mix had 60 Vbeta and 13 Jbeta primers. Libraries were prepared by immunoSEQ multiplex PCR; TCRdb keeps only in-frame clonotypes and omits some of them. In all, the sample yields 150,000 to 200,000 clones. Trimming removed 3 bases from V and 2 bases from J, with 14 bases in between. The CDR3 has 15 residues. Looked up from germline, CDR1 is LGHNA and CDR2 is YSLEER. To note about this clone: The antigen is unknown.

The TCR sequence derives from an older woman in good health and CMV-seronegative. Material for sequencing was PBMCs. The chain combines TRBV4-3 with TRBJ2-7; D possibly corresponds to TRBD2 (5 bases). CDR3 sequence reads: CASSQERASPYEQYF. The CDR3 DNA is TGCGCCAGCAGCCAGGAGAGGGCTAGCCCCTACGAGCAGTACTTC.